The T cell receptor (beta chain) under discussion was sequenced for a study of regulatory T cells in long-lasting Graves disease. Germline V gene data show CDR1 as MDHEN and CDR2 as SYDVKM. V was trimmed by 3 bases and J by 1 base, leaving 12 bases between them. This CDR3 contains 16 residues. Time point here: persistent/refractory GD, antithyroid drugs over 5 years with positive TRAb. The TCR library was prepared using RNA isolated from PBMCs. Arm-PCR of CDR3 regions and iRepertoire HTBI primers were used to build TCR beta libraries. In TCRdb, the multiplex PCR reads were re-called with MiXCR into one record per CDR3 protein. The sample has about 460,000 distinct CDR3 sequences, about 20% seen once. Points on this clonotype: No antigen is known for it.

Study findings and constraints: Reduced TCR diversity was observed in persistent Graves' patients versus newly diagnosed patients.

V and J are TRBV28 and TRBJ2-2; D not resolved. Here the sequenced sample was peripheral blood mononuclear cells (PBMCs), taken when the disease was refractory, from a patient treated with antithyroid drugs. The receptor was isolated from a female donor with Graves disease. CDR3 DNA sequence: TGTGCCAGCAGTTTCTTAGGCAGCCTGAACACCGGGGAGCTGTTTTTT. The encoded protein is CASSFLGSLNTGELFF.